One T cell receptor (beta chain) is described in this entry. The CDR3 consists of 12 residues. Germline V gene lookup returns CDR1 SNHLY and CDR2 FYNNEI. V lost 6 bases to trimming and J lost 16 bases; unmatched junction nucleotides: 11. Self-reported history from a screening survey and questionnaire set each donor's cohort. Produced via immunoSEQ multiplex PCR; TCRdb's table is partial and in-frame only. Altogether about 200,000 clones are present, about four fifths being singletons, with the ten largest covering 4.8%. The entry originates in a study of blood T cell repertoires in COVID-19. Study overall: Sites in the United States, Italy and Spain provided acute and convalescent COVID-19 samples. Sources were T cells, B-cell-depleted T cells, or PBMCs; the material itself was cDNA or gDNA.

The chain combines TRBV2 with TRBJ2-1, with TRBD1 matching over 8 bases. The material sequenced was PBMCs or T cells enriched from blood (not recorded which). The origin of this receptor is a woman aged 45-65 years who had been exposed to COVID-19. CDR3 protein: CASSQGTGVLFF. The CDR3 DNA sequence: TGTGCCAGCAGCCAGGGGACAGGAGTTCTTTTCTTC.